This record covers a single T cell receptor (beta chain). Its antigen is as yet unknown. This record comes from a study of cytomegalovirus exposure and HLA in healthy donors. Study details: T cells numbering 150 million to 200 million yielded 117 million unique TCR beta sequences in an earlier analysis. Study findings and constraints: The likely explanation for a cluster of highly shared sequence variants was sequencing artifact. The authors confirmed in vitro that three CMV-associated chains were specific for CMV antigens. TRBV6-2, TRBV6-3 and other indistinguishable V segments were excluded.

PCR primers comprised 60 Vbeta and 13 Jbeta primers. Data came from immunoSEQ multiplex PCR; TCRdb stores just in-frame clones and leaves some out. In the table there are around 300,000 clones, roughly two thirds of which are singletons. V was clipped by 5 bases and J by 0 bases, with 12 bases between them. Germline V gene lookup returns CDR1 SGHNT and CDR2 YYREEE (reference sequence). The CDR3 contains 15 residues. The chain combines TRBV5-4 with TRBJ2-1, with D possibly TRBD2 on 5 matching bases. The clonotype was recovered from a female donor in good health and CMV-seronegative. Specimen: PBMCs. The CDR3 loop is CASRADSSSYNEQFF. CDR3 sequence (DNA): TGTGCCAGCAGGGCGGACTCGAGCTCCTACAATGAGCAGTTCTTC. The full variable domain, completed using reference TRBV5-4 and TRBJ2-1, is ETGVTQSPTHLIKTRGQQVTLRCSSQSGHNTVSWYQQALGQGPQFIFQYYREEENGRGNFPPRFSGLQFPNYSSELNVNALELDDSALYLCASRADSSSYNEQFFGPGTRLTVL.